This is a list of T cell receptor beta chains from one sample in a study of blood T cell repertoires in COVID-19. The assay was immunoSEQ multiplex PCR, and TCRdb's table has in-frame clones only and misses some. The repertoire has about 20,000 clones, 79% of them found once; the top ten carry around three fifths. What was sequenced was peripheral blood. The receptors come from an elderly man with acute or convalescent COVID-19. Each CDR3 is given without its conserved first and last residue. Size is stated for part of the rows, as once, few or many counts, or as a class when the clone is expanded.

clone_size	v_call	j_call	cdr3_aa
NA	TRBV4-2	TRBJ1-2	ASSQEGARGQSYGYT
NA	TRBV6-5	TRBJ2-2	ASRGQGYTGELF
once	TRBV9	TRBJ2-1	ARGGGGGSSYNEQF
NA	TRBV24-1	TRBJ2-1	ATSDLRLAGGSSYNEQF
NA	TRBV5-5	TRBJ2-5	ASSSRTGGQETQY
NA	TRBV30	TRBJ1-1	AWGGRDRLNTEAF
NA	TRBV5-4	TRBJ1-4	ASSSDTREKLF
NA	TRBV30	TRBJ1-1	AWGMRLGNTEAF
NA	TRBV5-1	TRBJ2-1	ASSLAGQGPYNEQF
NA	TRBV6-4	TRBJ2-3	ASQLSQGRTDTQY
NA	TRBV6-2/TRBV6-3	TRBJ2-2	ASSDISSGDTGELF
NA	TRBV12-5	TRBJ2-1	ASARSTGRLNEQF
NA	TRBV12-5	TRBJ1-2	ASGLAQAGTGAYYGYT
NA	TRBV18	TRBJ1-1	ASSARRGQELNTEAF
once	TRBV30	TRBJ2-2	AWRTRTGPTGELF
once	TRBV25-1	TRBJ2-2	ASRGDRPPTGELF
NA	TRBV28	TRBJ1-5	ASSFGTGNQPQH
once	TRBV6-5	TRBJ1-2	ASRDRGSGYT
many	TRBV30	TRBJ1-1	AWMRGRGTTEAF
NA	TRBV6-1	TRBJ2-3	ASSELGLMADTQY
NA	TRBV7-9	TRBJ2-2	ASSLRLAANTGELF
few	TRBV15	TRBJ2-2	ATSPGRTGELF
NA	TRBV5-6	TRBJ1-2	ASSRDLTGPYT
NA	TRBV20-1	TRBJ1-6	SASGIDRRYNSPLH
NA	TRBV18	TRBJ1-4	ASATGQPPEKLF
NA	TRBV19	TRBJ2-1	ASTRFDSVYNEQF
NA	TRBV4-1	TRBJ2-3	ASSQDSSGSTDTQY
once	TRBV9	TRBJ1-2	ASSNRGLNYGYT
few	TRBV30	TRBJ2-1	AWRSYNEQF
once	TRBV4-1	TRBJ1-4	ASSQGRQAINEKLF
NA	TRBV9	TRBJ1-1	ASGKTGSDTEAF